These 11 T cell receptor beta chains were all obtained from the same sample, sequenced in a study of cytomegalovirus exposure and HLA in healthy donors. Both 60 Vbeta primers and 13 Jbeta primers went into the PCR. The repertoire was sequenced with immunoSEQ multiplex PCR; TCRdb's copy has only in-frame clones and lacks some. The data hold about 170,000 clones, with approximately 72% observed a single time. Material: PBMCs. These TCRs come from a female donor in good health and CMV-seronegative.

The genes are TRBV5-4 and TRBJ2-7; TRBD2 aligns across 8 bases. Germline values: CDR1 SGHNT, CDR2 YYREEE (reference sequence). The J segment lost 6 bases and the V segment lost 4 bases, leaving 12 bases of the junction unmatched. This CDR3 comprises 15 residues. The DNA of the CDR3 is TGTGCCAGCAGCAGTGGGGCGGGGGGCCCCCCCGAGCAGTACTTC. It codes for CASSSGAGGPPEQYF. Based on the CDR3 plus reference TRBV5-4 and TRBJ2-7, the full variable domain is ETGVTQSPTHLIKTRGQQVTLRCSSQSGHNTVSWYQQALGQGPQFIFQYYREEENGRGNFPPRFSGLQFPNYSSELNVNALELDDSALYLCASSSGAGGPPEQYFGPGTRLTVT.

The CDR3 DNA is TGTGCCTGGAGGCAGGGGGATGGTACTGGCTACACCTTC. It codes for CAWRQGDGTGYTF. The chain uses TRBV30 and TRBJ1-2, with 7 bases that match TRBD1. CDR1 and CDR2 (germline): GTSNPN, SVGIG (reference sequence). The CDR3 length is 13 residues. With V trimmed by 3 bases and J by 7 bases, 8 bases remained unmatched.

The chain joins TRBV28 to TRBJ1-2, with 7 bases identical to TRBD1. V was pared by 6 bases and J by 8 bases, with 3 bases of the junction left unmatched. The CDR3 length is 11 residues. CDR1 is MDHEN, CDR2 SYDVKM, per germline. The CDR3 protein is CASSHRGGYTF. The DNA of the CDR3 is TGTGCCAGCAGCCACAGGGGCGGCTACACCTTC.

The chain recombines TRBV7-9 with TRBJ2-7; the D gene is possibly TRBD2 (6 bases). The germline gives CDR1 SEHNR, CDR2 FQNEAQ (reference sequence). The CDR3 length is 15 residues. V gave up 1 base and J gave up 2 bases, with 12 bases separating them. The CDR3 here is CASSLVGTPTYEQYF. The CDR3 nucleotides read TGTGCCAGCAGCTTAGTAGGGACTCCCACCTACGAGCAGTACTTC.

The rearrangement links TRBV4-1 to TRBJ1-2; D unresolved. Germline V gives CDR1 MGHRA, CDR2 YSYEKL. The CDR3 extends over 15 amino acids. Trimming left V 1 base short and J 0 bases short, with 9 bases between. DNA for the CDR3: TGCGCCAGCAGCCAAGGAGTAGCGACTAACTATGGCTACACCTTC. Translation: CASSQGVATNYGYTF.

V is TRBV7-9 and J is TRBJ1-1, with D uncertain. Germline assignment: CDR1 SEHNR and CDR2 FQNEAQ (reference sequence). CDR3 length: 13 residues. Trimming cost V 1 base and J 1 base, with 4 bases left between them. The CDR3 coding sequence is TGTGCCAGCAGCTTAGGGCAGAACACTGAAGCTTTCTTT. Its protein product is CASSLGQNTEAFF.

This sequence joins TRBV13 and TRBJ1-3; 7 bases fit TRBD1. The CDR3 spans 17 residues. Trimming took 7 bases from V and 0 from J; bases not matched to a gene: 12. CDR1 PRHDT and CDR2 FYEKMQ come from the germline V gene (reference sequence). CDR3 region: CASTVGDSLYSGNTIYF. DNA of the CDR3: TGTGCCAGCACCGTGGGGGACAGCCTTTACTCTGGAAACACCATATATTTT.

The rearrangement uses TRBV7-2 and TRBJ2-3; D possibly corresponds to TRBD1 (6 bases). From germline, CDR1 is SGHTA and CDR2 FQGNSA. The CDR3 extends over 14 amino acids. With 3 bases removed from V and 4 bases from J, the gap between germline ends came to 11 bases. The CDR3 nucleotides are TGTGCCAGCAGCTTTCAAACAGGGCCAGATACGCAGTATTTT. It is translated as CASSFQTGPDTQYF. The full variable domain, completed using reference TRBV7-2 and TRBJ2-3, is GAGVSQSPSNKVTEKGKDVELRCDPISGHTALYWYRQSLGQGLEFLIYFQGNSAPDKSGLPSDRFSAERTGGSVSTLTIQRTQQEDSAVYLCASSFQTGPDTQYFGPGTRLTVL.

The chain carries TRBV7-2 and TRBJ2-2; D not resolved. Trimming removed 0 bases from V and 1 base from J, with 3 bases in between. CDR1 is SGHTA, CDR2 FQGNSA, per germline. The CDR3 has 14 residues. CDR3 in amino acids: CASSLARNTGELFF. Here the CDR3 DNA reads TGTGCCAGCAGCTTAGCCAGGAACACCGGGGAGCTGTTTTTT.

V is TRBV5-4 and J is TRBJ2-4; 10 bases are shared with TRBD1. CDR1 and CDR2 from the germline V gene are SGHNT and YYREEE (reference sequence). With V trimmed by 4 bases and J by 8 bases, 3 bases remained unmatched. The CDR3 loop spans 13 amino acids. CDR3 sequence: CASSDGQGDIQYF. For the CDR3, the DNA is TGTGCCAGCAGCGACGGACAGGGGGACATTCAGTACTTC.

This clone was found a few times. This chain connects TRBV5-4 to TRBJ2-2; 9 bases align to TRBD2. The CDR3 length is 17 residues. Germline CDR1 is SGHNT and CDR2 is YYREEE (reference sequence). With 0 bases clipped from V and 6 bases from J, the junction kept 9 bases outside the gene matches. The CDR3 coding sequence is TGTGCCAGCAGCTTGGGCGGGAGGGCCGTAGGCGCCGGGGAGCTGTTTTTT. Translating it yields CASSLGGRAVGAGELFF.